The 8 T cell receptor beta chains below all came from one sample that was sequenced in a study of blood T cell repertoires in COVID-19. Sequencing used immunoSEQ multiplex PCR; TCRdb keeps in-frame clones, though not all of them. Of about 150,000 clones listed, about 88% are singletons. Input material: peripheral blood. The receptors derive from a human donor with COVID-19, enrolled during active disease. The donor label of this sample is uncertain.

The rearrangement joins TRBV2 to TRBJ2-5, with 11 bases aligning to TRBD2. V lost 5 bases and J lost 1; bases outside the gene matches: 6. CDR3 length: 16 amino acids. Germline V gene sequence: CDR1 SNHLY, CDR2 FYNNEI. CDR3 region: CASSPRLAGTQETQYF. CDR3 in DNA: TGTGCCAGCAGTCCCAGACTAGCGGGGACCCAAGAGACCCAGTACTTC.

This sequence joins TRBV2 and TRBJ1-1; unclear D gene. This CDR3 spans 12 amino acids. Looked up from germline, CDR1 is SNHLY and CDR2 is FYNNEI. V lost 7 bases and J lost 0, with 6 bases in between. CDR3 amino acids: CASITVNTEAFF. CDR3 DNA: TGTGCCAGCATTACGGTGAACACTGAAGCTTTCTTT.

The V gene is TRBV10-1, the J gene TRBJ2-1; TRBD1 is a possible D gene (6 bases). V was pared by 9 bases and J by 2 bases, with 14 bases between. Germline-derived CDR1 and CDR2 are WNHNN and SYGVQD (reference sequence). CDR3 length: 14 amino acids. The CDR3 nucleotides read TGCGCCAGGGGGTGTGGGGGCCCCTACAATGAGCAGTTCTTC. Translation gives CARGCGGPYNEQFF.

The gene calls are TRBV5-4 and TRBJ2-6; the match to TRBD1 covers 9 bases. The V segment lost 4 bases and the J segment 0 bases; nucleotides outside the gene matches: 14. This CDR3 has 20 amino acids. Germline CDR1 and CDR2: SGHNT and YYREEE (reference sequence). The DNA of the CDR3 is TGTGCCAGCAGCCCCACCCCCAACGGACAGGGGAGCTCTGGGGCCAACGTCCTGACTTTC. It specifies CASSPTPNGQGSSGANVLTF.

The V gene is TRBV5-6, the J gene TRBJ1-5; 7 bases fit TRBD1. The junction had 8 bases not matched to a gene; V was cut back by 2 bases and J by 0 bases. CDR1 SGHDT and CDR2 YYEEEE come from the germline V gene. The CDR3 has 17 amino acids. The CDR3 is CASSFQGQHLSNQPQHF. In nucleotides, the CDR3 is TGTGCCAGCAGCTTCCAGGGACAGCACCTTAGCAATCAGCCCCAGCATTTT.

This clone was recorded once. The chain employs TRBV6-2 or TRBV6-3 and TRBJ2-7; 9 bases match TRBD2. This CDR3 is 16 amino acids long. Germline values: CDR1 MNHEY, CDR2 SVGEGT. The trim removed 2 bases at V and 4 bases at J, leaving 9 bases unmatched. Here the CDR3 reads CASSYAGRGGNYEQYF. The CDR3 coding sequence is TGTGCCAGCAGTTACGCAGGGCGGGGGGGTAATTACGAGCAGTACTTC.

This chain uses TRBV4-1 with TRBJ1-2; 10 bases are a match to TRBD1. CDR3 length equals 16 residues. With V trimmed by 3 bases and J by 5 bases, 9 bases remained unmatched. Germline-derived CDR1 and CDR2 are MGHRA and YSYEKL. The DNA for the CDR3 is TGCGCCAGCAGCCACCGTCCGGGACAGGGGTATTATGGCTACACCTTC. Amino acids: CASSHRPGQGYYGYTF.

V gene TRBV5-4 combines with J gene TRBJ2-3; the D gene could be TRBD1 or TRBD2 (5 bases each). The CDR3 sequence is 14 residues long. Trimming stripped 4 bases from V and 1 base from J, with 10 bases between. CDR1 and CDR2 from the germline V gene are SGHNT and YYREEE (reference sequence). CDR3 nucleotides: TGTGCCAGCAGCATGGGGCGGGGCACAGATACGCAGTATTTT. The encoded protein is CASSMGRGTDTQYF.